The 20 T cell receptor beta chains below all came from one sample that was sequenced in a study of T cells after posttransplantation cyclophosphamide. TCRdb's copy holds only in-frame clones and misses some; the assay was immunoSEQ multiplex PCR. Singletons are absent from the sample, which has some 17,000 clones. Cyclophosphamide on days +3 and +4 followed busulfan-fludarabine conditioning and a marrow graft. The source material was PBMCs, sampled after allogeneic stem cell transplant with posttransplant cyclophosphamide. These receptors were collected from a female patient aged 25-40 years who received an allogeneic stem cell transplant from a related donor, was CMV-positive, and had no GVHD. The T cells may come from the graft donor.

This clone was recorded at least ten times. The chain employs TRBV4-3 and TRBJ2-2, with 11 positions matching TRBD2. Per the germline V gene, CDR1 is LGHNA and CDR2 is YSLEER. This CDR3 spans 17 amino acids. The ends lost 3 bases at V and 5 bases at J; junction bases unmatched: 8. CDR3 sequence reads: CASSHRSLAGGTGELFF. CDR3 nucleotides: TGCGCCAGCAGCCACCGATCCTTAGCGGGAGGGACCGGGGAGCTGTTTTTT.

This clone was recorded at least ten times. The rearrangement joins TRBV15 to TRBJ2-5, with a possible D match to TRBD2 (6 bases). The CDR3 runs to 13 residues. Trimming took off 5 bases at V and 0 bases at J, with 7 bases between the two ends. Germline V lookup: CDR1 LNHNV, CDR2 YYDKDF (reference sequence). Here the CDR3 reads CATSGGYQETQYF. CDR3 DNA: TGTGCCACCAGCGGGGGGTACCAAGAGACCCAGTACTTC.

This clone is medium-sized by share. This chain connects TRBV10-3 to TRBJ1-3, with a tentative D call TRBD1 (6 bases). The CDR3 totals 14 residues. Germline assignment: CDR1 ENHRY and CDR2 SYGVKD. The V end was cut by 10 bases, the J end by 0 bases, with 13 bases between. The CDR3, as DNA: TGTGCCACTCACCCGACAGGCTCTGGAAACACCATATATTTT. This gives the protein CATHPTGSGNTIYF.

At least ten counts were recorded for this clone. The CDR3 loop reads CAWSVKLNQPQHF. In nucleotides, the CDR3 is TGTGCCTGGAGTGTCAAACTTAATCAGCCCCAGCATTTT. V and J are TRBV30 and TRBJ1-5; no clear D. The CDR3 spans 13 residues. The germline V gene has CDR1 GTSNPN and CDR2 SVGIG (reference sequence). V gave up 0 bases and J gave up 4 bases, with 7 bases separating them.

This clone was observed many times. The chain uses TRBV30 and TRBJ1-3, with D possibly TRBD1 on 6 matching bases. CDR1 is GTSNPN, CDR2 SVGIG, per germline (reference sequence). Trimming took 3 bases from V and 0 from J, leaving 15 bases between them. The CDR3 sequence is 16 residues long. The CDR3 coding sequence is TGTGCCTGGAGCGAGAGCAAAGGGGGCTCTGGAAACACCATATATTTT. Amino acid sequence: CAWSESKGGSGNTIYF. The full variable domain, completed using reference TRBV30 and TRBJ1-3, is SQTIHQWPATLVQPVGSPLSLECTVEGTSNPNLYWYRQAAGRGLQLLFYSVGIGQISSEVPQNLSASRPQDRQFILSSKKLLLSDSGFYLCAWSESKGGSGNTIYFGEGSWLTVV.

This clone was observed many times. The chain couples TRBV28 to TRBJ2-7, with D uncertain. Germline CDR1 reads MDHEN; CDR2 reads SYDVKM. The V end lost 2 bases, the J end lost 3 bases, and 8 bases lay between the germline ends. The CDR3 has 13 residues. The CDR3 loop reads CASSLGRFYEQYF. In DNA, the CDR3 is TGTGCCAGCAGTTTAGGCAGGTTCTACGAGCAGTACTTC.

This clone was counted at least ten times. The chain combines TRBV5-1 with TRBJ2-5, with a weak D call TRBD1 (6 bases). CDR3 size: 14 residues. CDR1 and CDR2 (germline): SGHRS, YFSETQ. Trimming removed 2 bases at V and 4 bases at J, with 12 bases between. CDR3 protein: CASSLTGFGETQYF. Here the CDR3 DNA reads TGCGCCAGCAGCTTAACAGGGTTCGGAGAGACCCAGTACTTC.

This clone was recorded at least ten times. The chain couples TRBV28 to TRBJ2-7; D remains ambiguous. V lost 6 bases, J lost 5 bases, and 11 bases lay in between. The germline V gene encodes CDR1 MDHEN and CDR2 SYDVKM. CDR3 length: 12 amino acids. The DNA of the CDR3 is TGTGCCAGCAGCCCGGCTAGGAACGAGCAGTACTTC. Translated: CASSPARNEQYF.

This clone appeared many times. This chain joins TRBV5-5 and TRBJ2-7, with a possible D match to TRBD1 (7 bases). This CDR3 comprises 15 residues. Germline V gene sequence: CDR1 SGHKS, CDR2 YYEKEE (reference sequence). V was trimmed by 4 bases and J by 5 bases, leaving 19 bases between them. This CDR3 reads CASSVPTGRFHEQYF. CDR3 sequence (DNA): TGTGCCAGCAGCGTACCGACAGGGAGGTTCCACGAGCAGTACTTC.

This clone has at least ten counts. The rearrangement joins TRBV19 to TRBJ1-1, with D possibly matching TRBD1 (5 bases). Per the germline V gene, CDR1 is LNHDA and CDR2 is SQIVND (reference sequence). The CDR3 is 14 residues long. Trimming took 3 bases from V and 2 from J, leaving 10 bases between them. The CDR3 loop is CASSMAGSNTEAFF. The CDR3 nucleotides read TGTGCCAGTAGTATGGCAGGGTCTAACACTGAAGCTTTCTTT.

This clone was recorded at least ten times. The chain is built from TRBV5-1 and TRBJ2-7; 12 bases agree with TRBD2. The CDR3 extends over 17 amino acids. V lost 0 bases and J lost 3; bases outside the gene matches: 7. Germline loops: CDR1 SGHRS, CDR2 YFSETQ. The CDR3, as DNA: TGCGCCAGCAGCTTGGCCCTGGGACTAGCGGGCGGCTACGAGCAGTACTTC. Translation: CASSLALGLAGGYEQYF.

This clone came up many times. V usage is TRBV28 and J usage is TRBJ1-5; the D gene is possibly TRBD1 (6 bases). V was shortened by 0 bases and J by 1 base, with 16 bases between the two germline ends. The germline V gene encodes CDR1 MDHEN and CDR2 SYDVKM. This CDR3 is 18 amino acids long. The CDR3 here is CASSLWARLDRSNQPQHF. The CDR3 coding sequence is TGTGCCAGCAGTTTATGGGCCCGCCTGGACAGAAGCAATCAGCCCCAGCATTTT.

This clone occurred many times. V is TRBV6-5 and J is TRBJ2-5, with D possibly TRBD2 on 5 matching bases. The CDR3 is 13 residues long. Trimming stripped 5 bases from V and 5 bases from J, with 12 bases between. CDR1 and CDR2 (germline): MNHEY, SVGAGI. CDR3 sequence (DNA): TGTGCCAGCAGTGTGGACTCATCGGAGACCCAGTACTTC. This sequence encodes CASSVDSSETQYF.

By frequency in the sample, this clone is medium-sized. The chain combines TRBV7-9 with TRBJ2-7; perhaps TRBD2 as D (6 bases). Germline CDR1 reads SEHNR; CDR2 reads FQNEAQ (reference sequence). V gave up 3 bases and J gave up 2 bases, with 11 bases separating them. The CDR3 is made up of 14 amino acids. The CDR3 bases are TGTGCCAGCAGCTTCAGAGCTAGCGCCTACGAGCAGTACTTC. Protein product: CASSFRASAYEQYF.

This clone was counted ten times or more. This sequence joins TRBV21-1 and TRBJ2-5; TRBD1, as called in the table, went unchecked against the DNA. TRBV21-1 is termed a pseudogene. There are 11 residues in the CDR3. DNA for the CDR3: TGTGCCAGGACAGGGACTGAGACCCAGTACTTC. Protein sequence: CARTGTETQYF.

This clone appeared many times. The CDR3 protein is CASSIDRDSKDTQYF. Here the CDR3 DNA reads TGTGCCAGTAGTATTGACCGGGACAGTAAGGATACGCAGTATTTT. The chain combines TRBV19 with TRBJ2-3; 7 bases line up with TRBD1. CDR3 length: 15 amino acids. J was trimmed by 6 bases and V by 3 bases; bases with no gene match: 9. CDR1 is LNHDA, CDR2 SQIVND, per germline (reference sequence).

This clone was detected ten times or more. This chain's CDR3 is CASSLGPDRQETQYF. Here the CDR3 DNA reads TGTGCCAGCAGCTTAGGGCCAGACCGCCAAGAGACCCAGTACTTC. The chain joins TRBV7-3 to TRBJ2-5, with D uncertain. The CDR3 extends over 15 amino acids. With 2 bases removed from V and 1 base from J, the gap between germline ends came to 11 bases. From germline, CDR1 is SGHTA and CDR2 FQGTGA.

In this sample, this clone turned up many times. The rearrangement links TRBV4-1 to TRBJ2-7, with D unclear. Per germline, CDR1 MGHRA and CDR2 YSYEKL. V was clipped by 0 bases and J by 3 bases, with 6 bases between them. CDR3 length: 13 amino acids. CDR3 DNA: TGCGCCAGCAGCCAAGAATCCGTCTACGAGCAGTACTTC. Residues: CASSQESVYEQYF.

This clone was recorded at least ten times. The chain uses TRBV6-1 and TRBJ2-1; TRBD2 might be the D (5 bases). This CDR3 has 15 amino acids. Trimming left V 1 base short and J 12 bases short, with 19 bases between. From germline, CDR1 is MNHNS and CDR2 SASEGT. The CDR3 spells CASSEDPSGVLGQFF. DNA of the CDR3: TGTGCCAGCAGTGAAGATCCGAGCGGAGTCCTCGGGCAGTTCTTC.

This clone was seen ten or more times. The chain carries TRBV5-4 and TRBJ2-1; 7 bases line up with TRBD2. Germline V gene lookup returns CDR1 SGHNT and CDR2 YYREEE (reference sequence). CDR3 length equals 16 residues. V lost 6 bases, J lost 1 base, and 10 bases stayed unmatched. The CDR3 DNA reads as TGTGCCAGCAAGACGATTAGCGGGCCTTCCTACAATGAGCAGTTCTTC. Translated, it gives CASKTISGPSYNEQFF.